These 30 T cell receptor beta chains were all obtained from the same sample, sequenced in a study of blood T cell repertoires in COVID-19. Clones were read by immunoSEQ multiplex PCR, and TCRdb kept only the in-frame ones, dropping some. The repertoire holds a few hundred thousand clones, with 87% as singletons. The sequencing input was peripheral blood. The receptors shown here come from a woman aged 45 to 65 who had recovered from COVID-19.

The chain links TRBV19 to TRBJ1-2; no definite D call. Germline V gives CDR1 LNHDA, CDR2 SQIVND (reference sequence). Trimming left V 1 base short and J 6 bases short, with 9 bases between. This CDR3 contains 13 residues. The CDR3 is CASSIVLHDGYTF. The CDR3 DNA follows: TGTGCCAGTAGTATAGTATTACACGATGGCTACACCTTC. The full variable domain, its missing parts supplied by reference TRBV19 and TRBJ1-2, is DGGITQSPKYLFRKEGQNVTLSCEQNLNHDAMYWYRQDPGQGLRLIYYSQIVNDFQKGDIAEGYSVSREKKESFPLTVTSAQKNPTAFYLCASSIVLHDGYTFGSGTRLTVV.

The rearrangement uses TRBV7-3 and TRBJ2-2, with D possibly matching TRBD2 (5 bases). Germline CDR1 reads SGHTA; CDR2 reads FQGTGA. The CDR3 totals 15 residues. Trimming took off 5 bases at V and 0 bases at J, with 10 bases between the two ends. CDR3 coding DNA: TGTGCCAGCAGCCGGACTTCCCCGAACACCGGGGAGCTGTTTTTT. The encoded protein is CASSRTSPNTGELFF.

This chain uses TRBV5-4 with TRBJ1-1; D remains unclear. Trimming stripped 0 bases from V and 13 bases from J, with 25 bases between. Germline assignment: CDR1 SGHNT and CDR2 YYREEE (reference sequence). The CDR3 has 16 amino acids. The CDR3, as DNA: TGTGCCAGCAGCTTGGGGATCGCCCCTCAGGCCTCTCAGGATTTCTTT. It codes for CASSLGIAPQASQDFF.

This chain links TRBV5-6 with TRBJ2-7; TRBD1 might be the D (6 bases). V lost 4 bases to trimming and J lost 0 bases, with 11 bases between them. Germline CDR1 and CDR2: SGHDT and YYEEEE. The CDR3 has 14 amino acids. This CDR3 is CASSRGGSSYEQYF. DNA for the CDR3: TGTGCCAGCAGCCGAGGGGGAAGCTCCTACGAGCAGTACTTC.

The rearrangement uses TRBV6-4 and TRBJ2-2; D is ambiguous. The CDR3 extends over 13 amino acids. V gave up 6 bases and J gave up 1 base, with 6 bases separating them. The germline CDR1 and CDR2 sequences are MRHNA and SNTAGT. The CDR3 region is CASRAENTGELFF. In nucleotides, the CDR3 is TGTGCCAGCAGAGCCGAGAACACCGGGGAGCTGTTTTTT.

The chain carries TRBV19 and TRBJ2-2, with no clear D. Germline V gene sequence: CDR1 LNHDA, CDR2 SQIVND (reference sequence). The V and J ends lost 8 bases and 1 base respectively, with 8 bases between them. This CDR3 is built from 13 residues. CDR3 in amino acids: CASDDWNTGELFF. CDR3 in DNA: TGTGCCAGTGACGACTGGAACACCGGGGAGCTGTTTTTT.

The chain carries TRBV30 and TRBJ1-4, with TRBD1 matching 8 bases. The CDR3 is 17 residues long. The germline gives CDR1 GTSNPN, CDR2 SVGIG (reference sequence). V gave up 1 base and J gave up 0 bases; unmatched junction bases: 7. CDR3 loop: CAWSGDRSHATNEKLFF. CDR3 nucleotide sequence: TGTGCCTGGAGTGGGGACAGGAGCCATGCAACTAATGAAAAACTGTTTTTT.

The chain recombines TRBV11-2 with TRBJ2-7; 11 bases line up with TRBD1. V gave up 7 bases and J gave up 3 bases; unmatched junction bases: 5. CDR1 is SGHAT, CDR2 FQNNGV, per germline. CDR3 length: 14 amino acids. As DNA, the CDR3 is TGTGCCAGCATCAGGGGGACAGGGGGCTACGAGCAGTACTTC. This translates into CASIRGTGGYEQYF.

This chain's CDR3 is CASSLGLAGSGGELFF. DNA for the CDR3: TGTGCCAGCAGCTTAGGACTAGCGGGAAGCGGCGGGGAGCTGTTTTTT. This chain links TRBV7-6 with TRBJ2-2; the match to TRBD2 covers 11 bases. CDR3 length: 16 amino acids. Germline CDR1 and CDR2: SGHVS and FNYEAQ. V dropped 1 base and J dropped 7; count of bases not matched to a gene: 5.

The chain links TRBV6-2 or TRBV6-3 to TRBJ1-5; tentative D call: TRBD1 (5 bases). Trimming took off 2 bases at V and 5 bases at J, with 16 bases between the two ends. In germline, CDR1 is MNHEY, CDR2 SVGEGT. The CDR3 runs 16 residues. CDR3 loop: CASSYRIRGLYQPQHF. The CDR3 nucleotides are TGTGCCAGCAGTTACAGGATTAGGGGCCTATATCAGCCCCAGCATTTT.

A single count supports this clone. This chain links TRBV4-2 with TRBJ2-7; 8 bases line up with TRBD1. CDR1 is LGHNA and CDR2 is YNFKEQ in the germline V gene. Losses at the gene ends were 4 bases for V and 7 bases for J; bases not matched to a gene: 15. The length of the CDR3 is 16 residues. In DNA form, the CDR3 reads TGTGCCAGCAGCCTTGTTTCCGGGACAGGTACTTTGGAGCAGTACTTC. Protein sequence: CASSLVSGTGTLEQYF.

This chain links TRBV28 with TRBJ2-7, with 7 bases fitting TRBD2. Per the germline V gene, CDR1 is MDHEN and CDR2 is SYDVKM. This CDR3 spans 14 amino acids. The ends lost 8 bases at V and 4 bases at J; junction bases unmatched: 11. CDR3 sequence (DNA): TGTGCCAGCTTCAGTGCGGGAGAGTTTTACGAGCAGTACTTC. It specifies CASFSAGEFYEQYF.

The chain carries TRBV6-2 or TRBV6-3 and TRBJ2-6; D remains unclear. Germline V CDR1 and CDR2: MNHEY, SVGEGT. The V and J ends lost 2 bases and 0 bases respectively, with 5 bases between them. The length of the CDR3 is 15 residues. The CDR3 region is CASSYGLSGANVLTF. CDR3 nucleotide sequence: TGTGCCAGCAGTTACGGCCTCTCTGGGGCCAACGTCCTGACTTTC.

This clone was detected only a few times. The J gene is TRBJ1-1, the V gene TRBV9; possible D gene TRBD1, 5 bases. V lost 0 bases, J lost 5 bases, and 14 bases lay in between. This CDR3 is 15 amino acids long. Germline V gene data show CDR1 as SGDLS and CDR2 as YYNGEE. For the CDR3, the DNA is TGTGCCAGCAGCGTAGCTACGGCGGGGGAAACTGAAGCTTTCTTT. Translation: CASSVATAGETEAFF.

The rearrangement joins TRBV5-8 to TRBJ1-2; TRBD1 aligns across 7 bases. V trimming: 3 bases; J trimming: 4 bases; junction bases outside the gene matches: 12. Germline CDR1 SGHTS, CDR2 YDEGEE. CDR3 size: 16 residues. DNA for the CDR3: TGTGCCAGCAGCTCCTTGCCGGGACAGCAACTCTATGGCTACACCTTC. Translation gives CASSSLPGQQLYGYTF. Looking up the rest from reference TRBV5-8 and TRBJ1-2 gives the full variable domain: EAGVTQSPTHLIKTRGQQATLRCSPISGHTSVYWYQQALGLGLQFLLWYDEGEERNRGNFPPRFSGRQFPNYSSELNVNALELEDSALYLCASSSLPGQQLYGYTFGSGTRLTVV.

V is TRBV5-1 and J is TRBJ2-2, with D possibly matching TRBD2 (6 bases). The CDR3 covers 13 residues. V lost 4 bases to trimming and J lost 6 bases, with 10 bases between them. Germline CDR1 reads SGHRS; CDR2 reads YFSETQ. The CDR3 is CASSSREAGELFF. The CDR3 coding sequence is TGCGCCAGCAGCAGTAGGGAGGCCGGGGAGCTGTTTTTT.

The chain has TRBV7-2 and TRBJ1-5, with a tentative D call TRBD1 (6 bases). The CDR3 is 15 amino acids. The germline V gene has CDR1 SGHTA and CDR2 FQGNSA. Trimming left V 3 bases short and J 5 bases short, with 14 bases between. CDR3 in amino acids: CASSFDRYHYQPQHF. CDR3 DNA sequence: TGTGCCAGCAGCTTCGACAGGTATCACTATCAGCCCCAGCATTTT.

V gene TRBV12-3 or TRBV12-4 combines with J gene TRBJ2-7; D might be TRBD2 (6 bases). With 3 bases removed from V and 6 bases from J, the gap between germline ends came to 12 bases. The CDR3 totals 13 residues. The CDR3 DNA sequence: TGTGCCAGCAGTTTCGAGGGTAGCGGCGAGCAGTACTTC. It specifies CASSFEGSGEQYF.

The chain uses TRBV5-1 and TRBJ2-2; TRBD2 matches 7 bases. V lost 3 bases and J lost 7; bases outside the gene matches: 9. Germline V gives CDR1 SGHRS, CDR2 YFSETQ. This CDR3 is built from 15 residues. The CDR3 sequence: CASSSVISGVGELFF. DNA of the CDR3: TGCGCCAGCAGCTCGGTTATAAGCGGGGTCGGGGAGCTGTTTTTT. The entire variable domain, with the rest obtained from reference TRBV5-1 and TRBJ2-2, is as follows: KAGVTQTPRYLIKTRGQQVTLSCSPISGHRSVSWYQQTPGQGLQFLFEYFSETQRNKGNFPGRFSGRQFSNSRSEMNVSTLELGDSALYLCASSSVISGVGELFFGEGSRLTVL.

The V and J genes are TRBV15 and TRBJ1-2, with 9 bases matching TRBD1. J gave up 7 bases and V 1 base, and 13 bases lay outside the gene matches. The CDR3 spans 17 residues. Germline V CDR1 and CDR2: LNHNV, YYDKDF (reference sequence). The CDR3 DNA is TGTGCCACCAGCAGAGTACAGGGGGCTTCGTATTTTACTGGCTACACCTTC. It specifies CATSRVQGASYFTGYTF.

V gene TRBV28 combines with J gene TRBJ1-3, with unresolved D. V was clipped by 6 bases and J by 0 bases, with 9 bases between them. Germline loops: CDR1 MDHEN, CDR2 SYDVKM. The CDR3 runs 14 residues. Here the CDR3 reads CASRSGSSGNTIYF. Here the CDR3 DNA reads TGTGCCAGCAGGTCCGGGTCCTCTGGAAACACCATATATTTT.

The chain uses TRBV5-1 and TRBJ1-2, with 10 bases lining up with TRBD1. This CDR3 spans 14 amino acids. The trim removed 5 bases at V and 4 bases at J, leaving 5 bases unmatched. Germline assignment: CDR1 SGHRS and CDR2 YFSETQ. The CDR3 reads CASRGTGDIYGYTF. The CDR3 DNA reads TGCGCCAGCAGAGGGACAGGGGATATCTATGGCTACACCTTC. Drawing the rest from reference TRBV5-1 and TRBJ1-2, the complete variable domain is KAGVTQTPRYLIKTRGQQVTLSCSPISGHRSVSWYQQTPGQGLQFLFEYFSETQRNKGNFPGRFSGRQFSNSRSEMNVSTLELGDSALYLCASRGTGDIYGYTFGSGTRLTVV.

This rearrangement joins TRBV21-1 to TRBJ2-2; the D segment call TRBD2 is taken from the table without a DNA check. TRBV21-1 is deemed a pseudogene. CDR3 length: 17 residues. The DNA for the CDR3 is TGTGCCAGCAGCAGCCTGGAGTGGGAGGGTATAACCGGGGAGCTGTTTTTT. Protein sequence: CASSSLEWEGITGELFF.

This sequence joins TRBV9 and TRBJ2-7, with 7 nucleotides matching TRBD1. The CDR3 is made up of 15 amino acids. Germline CDR1 reads SGDLS; CDR2 reads YYNGEE. V was pared by 0 bases and J by 6 bases, with 9 bases of the junction left unmatched. The CDR3 here is CASSVDPTGVGEQYF. In DNA form, the CDR3 reads TGTGCCAGCAGCGTAGACCCCACAGGGGTGGGCGAGCAGTACTTC.

The chain recombines TRBV30 with TRBJ2-7, with 7 positions matching TRBD1. V lost 6 bases to trimming and J lost 3 bases; unmatched junction nucleotides: 5. The germline V gene encodes CDR1 GTSNPN and CDR2 SVGIG (reference sequence). The length of the CDR3 is 12 residues. CDR3 sequence reads: CACNPGGYEQYF. The CDR3 DNA follows: TGTGCCTGTAATCCAGGGGGCTACGAGCAGTACTTC.

The chain has TRBV21-1 and TRBJ1-2. TRBV21-1 represents a pseudogene. The CDR3 runs to 14 residues. The CDR3 DNA is TGTGCCAGCAGCAAACGGGGGACCATCTGTGGCTACACCTTC. Amino acid sequence: CASSKRGTICGYTF.

J is TRBJ1-1 and V is TRBV9; unclear D gene. The length of the CDR3 is 15 residues. Germline values: CDR1 SGDLS, CDR2 YYNGEE. Between the trimmed V and J ends, which lost 3 bases and 4 bases, there was a span of 16 bases. CDR3 loop: CASSARREGGTEAFF. The CDR3 DNA reads TGTGCCAGCAGCGCTCGGAGGGAAGGAGGCACTGAAGCTTTCTTT.

V is TRBV28 and J is TRBJ1-2, with D unclear. Germline CDR1 and CDR2: MDHEN and SYDVKM. The ends were cut back, 6 bases at V and 6 bases at J, with 11 bases in the middle. This CDR3 is built from 12 residues. The CDR3 DNA follows: TGTGCCAGCAGCTGGCGGGGAAATGGCTACACCTTC. Translation gives CASSWRGNGYTF.

The rearrangement uses TRBV7-2 and TRBJ2-3; 8 bases are a match to TRBD2. Trimming removed 2 bases from V and 4 bases from J; junction bases left unmatched: 11. Germline V gene lookup returns CDR1 SGHTA and CDR2 FQGNSA. The CDR3 sequence is 17 residues long. The CDR3 sequence: CASSLFRDGRAADTQYF. DNA for the CDR3: TGTGCCAGCAGCTTATTTCGTGACGGGAGGGCCGCAGATACGCAGTATTTT. Supplemented by reference TRBV7-2 and TRBJ2-3, the full variable domain reads GAGVSQSPSNKVTEKGKDVELRCDPISGHTALYWYRQSLGQGLEFLIYFQGNSAPDKSGLPSDRFSAERTGGSVSTLTIQRTQQEDSAVYLCASSLFRDGRAADTQYFGPGTRLTVL.

V is TRBV4-2 and J is TRBJ1-1; weak D call: TRBD1 (6 bases). Per germline, CDR1 LGHNA and CDR2 YNFKEQ. Trimming pared 1 base from V and 2 bases from J, leaving 17 bases between. This CDR3 region has 17 residues. In DNA form, the CDR3 reads TGTGCCAGCAGCCAAGGGACAGTTCCTGGGCCTAACACTGAAGCTTTCTTT. It is translated as CASSQGTVPGPNTEAFF.